The entry below describes one T cell receptor (beta chain). Its antigen is currently unknown. This record comes from a study of vaccination and CD4 T cells after COVID-19. About the study: The convalescents were made up of six males and four females, two of whom were Hispanic. SARS-CoV-2, HCoV-NL63, HCoV-OC43 and HCoV-229E supplied the overlapping spike peptides used to stimulate cells.

An Oncomine TCR Beta short-read assay was used to sequence the DNA from cultured CD4+ T cells. TCRdb redid the calling of the PCR reads with MiXCR, one entry per CDR3 protein. The sample lists about 3,500 distinct CDR3 sequences, 31% occurring once. Treatment described: approximately nine-day PBMC culture with coronavirus spike peptide pools or control peptides (ViraFEST assay). The clonotype was recovered from a human donor who had recovered from COVID-19. Material: CD4+ T cells from blood, cultured in vitro.

This CDR3 is CASSKIRVPPEQYF. The CDR3 nucleotides are TGTGCCAGCAGTAAAATCCGGGTACCCCCGGAGCAGTACTTC. V is TRBV2 and J is TRBJ2-7; D is unclear. V shed 5 bases and J shed 7 bases, with 18 bases lying between them. CDR3 size: 14 residues. Germline loops: CDR1 SNHLY, CDR2 FYNNEI.